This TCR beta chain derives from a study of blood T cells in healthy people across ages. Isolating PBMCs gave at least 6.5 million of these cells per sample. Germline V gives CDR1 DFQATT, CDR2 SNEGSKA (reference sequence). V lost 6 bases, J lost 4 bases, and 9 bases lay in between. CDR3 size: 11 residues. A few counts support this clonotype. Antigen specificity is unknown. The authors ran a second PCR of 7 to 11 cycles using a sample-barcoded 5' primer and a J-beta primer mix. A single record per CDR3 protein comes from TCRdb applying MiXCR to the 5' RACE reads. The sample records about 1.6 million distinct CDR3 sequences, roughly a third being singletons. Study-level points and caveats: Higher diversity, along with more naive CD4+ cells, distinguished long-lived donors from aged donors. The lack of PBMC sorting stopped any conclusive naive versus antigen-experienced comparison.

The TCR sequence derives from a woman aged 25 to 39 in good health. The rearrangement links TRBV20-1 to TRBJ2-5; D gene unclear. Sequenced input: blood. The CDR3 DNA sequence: TGCAGTGCCCCCGACGTAGAGACCCAGTACTTC. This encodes CSAPDVETQYF.